Each of the 23 T cell receptor beta chains below was sequenced from the same sample in a study of immune evolution from preneoplasia to lung adenocarcinoma. Assay: immunoSEQ multiplex PCR; the TCRdb copy retains only in-frame clones and omits some. The sample shows about 6,600 clones, 77% of them seen only once. Sequencing was performed on FFPE lung adenocarcinoma in situ tissue. The receptors shown here come from a person in their sixties or seventies with lung adenocarcinoma.

This rearrangement joins TRBV5-5 to TRBJ2-5; the D gene is possibly TRBD2 (6 bases). Trimming cost V 2 bases and J 4 bases, with 9 bases left between them. The CDR3 extends over 13 amino acids. Germline lookup yields CDR1 SGHKS and CDR2 YYEKEE (reference sequence). CDR3 region: CASSFTSRETQYF. In nucleotides, the CDR3 is TGTGCCAGCAGCTTTACTAGCCGAGAGACCCAGTACTTC.

A single count supports this clone. The chain couples TRBV2 to TRBJ1-4; 8 bases align to TRBD1. This CDR3 has 15 amino acids. From germline, CDR1 is SNHLY and CDR2 FYNNEI. V shed 3 bases, J shed 8 bases, and the junction held 8 bases outside the gene matches. For the CDR3, the DNA is TGTGCCAGCAGTGATTCGGACAGGGCAGACGAAAAACTGTTTTTT. It codes for CASSDSDRADEKLFF. The variable domain in full, with the rest retrieved from reference TRBV2 and TRBJ1-4, is EPEVTQTPSHQVTQMGQEVILRCVPISNHLYFYWYRQILGQKVEFLVSFYNNEISEKSEIFDDQFSVERPDGSNFTLKIRSTKLEDSAMYFCASSDSDRADEKLFFGSGTQLSVL.

V is TRBV6-5 and J is TRBJ2-5; no clear D. Germline assignment: CDR1 MNHEY and CDR2 SVGAGI. The CDR3 totals 14 residues. Trimming took 0 bases from V and 4 from J, leaving 9 bases between them. Written as DNA, the CDR3 is TGTGCCAGCAGTTACTCCGGACCCGGAGAGACCCAGTACTTC. This translates into CASSYSGPGETQYF.

V is TRBV4-3 and J is TRBJ1-3; 7 bases match TRBD1. Germline loops: CDR1 LGHNA, CDR2 YSLEER. The CDR3 extends over 18 amino acids. Trimming removed 1 base from V and 4 bases from J; junction bases left unmatched: 13. As DNA, the CDR3 is TGCGCCAGCAGCCAAGTTGGGATTAAGACAGGGCGGGGAAACACCATATATTTT. Translated: CASSQVGIKTGRGNTIYF.

With regard to this clone: Other DNA sequences in this specimen translate into the identical CDR3. The chain links TRBV7-2 to TRBJ1-2, with D possibly matching TRBD1 (6 bases). CDR3 length equals 14 residues. V lost 5 bases to trimming and J lost 4 bases, with 14 bases between them. Looked up from germline, CDR1 is SGHTA and CDR2 is FQGNSA. CDR3 loop: CASSRGGGLYGYTF. Written as DNA, the CDR3 is TGTGCCAGCAGCCGAGGGGGGGGCCTCTATGGCTACACCTTC.

This clone was counted a few times. The chain joins TRBV12-5 to TRBJ1-2; no clear D. This CDR3 comprises 12 residues. Trimming removed 4 bases from V and 6 bases from J, with 9 bases in between. Looked up from germline, CDR1 is LGHNT and CDR2 is FRNRAP. The CDR3 DNA reads TGTGCTAGTGGTTCGCCCGTCCATGGCTACACCTTC. Residues: CASGSPVHGYTF.

In DNA, the CDR3 is TGTGCCAGTAGTTGGGGGACAGGGACGTATCAGCCCCAGCATTTT. It specifies CASSWGTGTYQPQHF. The J gene is TRBJ1-5, the V gene TRBV19, with TRBD1 matching 9 bases. With V trimmed by 5 bases and J by 5 bases, 7 bases remained unmatched. Germline V gene data show CDR1 as LNHDA and CDR2 as SQIVND (reference sequence). This CDR3 is 15 amino acids long.

The CDR3 spells CASSVVQSGSEAFF. CDR3 coding DNA: TGTGCCAGCAGCGTAGTTCAGTCGGGATCTGAAGCTTTCTTT. The rearrangement joins TRBV9 to TRBJ1-1; the D is unclear. There are 14 residues in the CDR3. The V gene's germline CDR1 is SGDLS and CDR2 YYNGEE. V lost 0 bases, J lost 6 bases, and 12 bases lay in between. The complete variable domain, with remaining parts taken from reference TRBV9 and TRBJ1-1, reads DSGVTQTPKHLITATGQRVTLRCSPRSGDLSVYWYQQSLDQGLQFLIQYYNGEERAKGNILERFSAQQFPDLHSELNLSSLELGDSALYFCASSVVQSGSEAFFGQGTRLTVV.

The chain uses TRBV6-1 and TRBJ1-3; D possibly corresponds to TRBD1 (5 bases). The CDR3 runs to 16 residues. In germline, CDR1 is MNHNS, CDR2 SASEGT. V was trimmed by 4 bases and J by 2 bases, leaving 15 bases between them. The CDR3 DNA reads as TGTGCCAGCAGTGTTTTTAACAGGACCCCTGGAAACACCATATATTTT. Residues: CASSVFNRTPGNTIYF.

This chain links TRBV6-6 with TRBJ2-7, with TRBD1 identical over 11 bases. Germline V gene data show CDR1 as MNHNY and CDR2 as SVGAGI (reference sequence). The trim removed 4 bases at V and 4 bases at J, leaving 6 bases unmatched. CDR3 length equals 15 residues. CDR3 residues: CASSSPGQGDYEQYF. DNA for the CDR3: TGTGCCAGCAGTTCCCCGGGACAGGGGGATTACGAGCAGTACTTC.

This clone was picked up a small number of times. This chain joins TRBV6-5 and TRBJ1-6; a possible D gene is TRBD1 (5 bases). Germline loops: CDR1 MNHEY, CDR2 SVGAGI. This CDR3 is 15 amino acids long. V gave up 2 bases and J gave up 8 bases, with 13 bases separating them. The CDR3 nucleotides are TGTGCCAGCAGTTACACCTCAGGGACCGATTCACCCCTCCACTTT. Translation gives CASSYTSGTDSPLHF.

This clone was counted once. The chain uses TRBV7-9 and TRBJ1-6; D possibly corresponds to TRBD1 (5 bases). Trimming took 1 base from V and 15 from J, leaving 16 bases between them. The CDR3 has 14 amino acids. The V gene's germline CDR1 is SEHNR and CDR2 FQNEAQ (reference sequence). The CDR3 loop is CASSLDVGQGHLHF. CDR3 DNA sequence: TGTGCCAGCAGCTTAGACGTAGGGCAGGGCCACCTCCACTTT.

J is TRBJ1-5 and V is TRBV6-4; TRBD1 matches 7 bases. From germline, CDR1 is MRHNA and CDR2 SNTAGT. The ends lost 6 bases at V and 5 bases at J; junction bases unmatched: 7. This CDR3 is 14 amino acids long. The CDR3 is CASRKDRVHQPQHF. CDR3 DNA sequence: TGTGCCAGCAGGAAAGACAGGGTTCATCAGCCCCAGCATTTT.

V is TRBV19 and J is TRBJ1-5; maybe TRBD1 (6 bases). This CDR3 comprises 13 residues. Germline lookup yields CDR1 LNHDA and CDR2 SQIVND (reference sequence). V lost 6 bases and J lost 3, with 9 bases in between. As DNA, the CDR3 is TGTGCCAGTAGGGACAGCTACAATCAGCCCCAGCATTTT. Amino acids: CASRDSYNQPQHF. Drawing the rest from reference TRBV19 and TRBJ1-5, the complete variable domain is DGGITQSPKYLFRKEGQNVTLSCEQNLNHDAMYWYRQDPGQGLRLIYYSQIVNDFQKGDIAEGYSVSREKKESFPLTVTSAQKNPTAFYLCASRDSYNQPQHFGDGTRLSIL.

The chain carries TRBV29-1 and TRBJ2-1; 16 bases match TRBD2. CDR3 size: 14 residues. V trimming: 6 bases; J trimming: 10 bases; junction bases outside the gene matches: 6. Germline V gene sequence: CDR1 SQVTM, CDR2 ANQGSEA. CDR3 sequence reads: CSVAGTSGGVEQFF. CDR3 sequence (DNA): TGCAGCGTGGCCGGGACTAGCGGGGGGGTCGAGCAGTTCTTC.

This chain joins TRBV18 and TRBJ1-5; D may be TRBD1 (5 bases). Germline V gene sequence: CDR1 KGHSH, CDR2 LQKENI. V lost 2 bases and J 5 bases, leaving 7 bases between the germline ends. The CDR3 has 13 amino acids. The CDR3 protein is CASSPGGDQPQHF. As DNA, the CDR3 is TGTGCCAGCTCACCAGGGGGTGATCAGCCCCAGCATTTT.

The chain employs TRBV19 and TRBJ1-3; the D is unclear. Germline CDR1 is LNHDA and CDR2 is SQIVND (reference sequence). This CDR3 has 15 residues. V was shortened by 0 bases and J by 0 bases, with 6 bases between the two germline ends. The CDR3 sequence: CASSIDERSGNTIYF. CDR3 bases: TGTGCCAGTAGTATAGATGAGCGCTCTGGAAACACCATATATTTT.

This clone was seen once. The V and J genes are TRBV20-1 and TRBJ1-6; no clear D gene. The germline V gene has CDR1 DFQATT and CDR2 SNEGSKA (reference sequence). This CDR3 has 11 amino acids. The ends were cut back, 6 bases at V and 7 bases at J, with 7 bases in the middle. As DNA, the CDR3 is TGCAGTGCCTCACAGAATTCACCCCTCCACTTT. Protein sequence: CSASQNSPLHF.

The sample holds one count of this clone. The chain couples TRBV6-1 to TRBJ1-6, with a possible D match to TRBD1 (6 bases). V lost 4 bases to trimming and J lost 7 bases, with 14 bases between them. This CDR3 comprises 15 residues. Germline CDR1 and CDR2: MNHNS and SASEGT. This CDR3 reads CASSVGLTGNSPLHF. In DNA form, the CDR3 reads TGTGCCAGCAGTGTGGGGCTTACAGGGAATTCACCCCTCCACTTT.

This clone was recorded a few times. This chain uses TRBV30 with TRBJ1-3; D ambiguous. V lost 2 bases, J lost 4 bases, and 6 bases lay in between. The germline CDR1 and CDR2 sequences are GTSNPN and SVGIG (reference sequence). This CDR3 has 12 amino acids. The CDR3 sequence is CAWSFRGNTIYF. CDR3 DNA: TGTGCCTGGAGTTTTCGAGGAAACACCATATATTTT.

This clone is a singleton in its sample. The J gene is TRBJ2-3, the V gene TRBV25-1; 7 bases are a match to TRBD2. CDR3 size: 18 residues. V gave up 5 bases and J gave up 2 bases; unmatched junction bases: 16. The V gene's germline CDR1 is MGHDK and CDR2 SYGVNS. The CDR3 is CASSLQKGGGTNTDTQYF. DNA of the CDR3: TGTGCCAGCAGTTTACAAAAGGGTGGGGGGACTAACACAGATACGCAGTATTTT.

This clone has a handful of counts. The chain recombines TRBV10-3 with TRBJ1-1; TRBD1 aligns across 8 bases. This CDR3 is built from 14 residues. In germline, CDR1 is ENHRY, CDR2 SYGVKD. The J segment lost 0 bases and the V segment lost 6 bases, leaving 3 bases of the junction unmatched. In nucleotides, the CDR3 is TGTGCCATCAGAAAGACAGGGGTGAACACTGAAGCTTTCTTT. Protein sequence: CAIRKTGVNTEAFF.

The V and J genes are TRBV6-1 and TRBJ2-1, with D hard to call. The V end was cut by 4 bases, the J end by 7 bases, with 14 bases between. Per the germline V gene, CDR1 is MNHNS and CDR2 is SASEGT. The CDR3 sequence is 14 residues long. The CDR3 nucleotides are TGTGCCAGCAGTGCTAACGTGGGAATAAATGAGCAGTTCTTC. Its translation: CASSANVGINEQFF.